This TCR beta chain was sequenced during a study of identical twins. Worth noting for this clonotype: A single base separates this from a much larger clone, so it may be a read error.

TCRdb reanalysed the 5' RACE reads using MiXCR and keeps one entry per CDR3 protein. Of more than 1.5 million distinct CDR3 sequences in the sample, 25% to 35% were seen once. Sequenced sample: cord blood. The TCR originated in a newborn girl in good health.

The CDR3 DNA reads TGTGCCAGCAGCCAAAAAAACGAGCAGTACTTC. Translating gives CASSQKNEQYF. This chain joins TRBV4-2 and TRBJ2-5; D gene unclear. Gene TRBJ2-7 matches the end of the DNA better, so the J call may be wrong. Germline V lookup: CDR1 LGHNA, CDR2 YNFKEQ. CDR3 length: 11 amino acids.